This TCR beta chain appears in the sequencing data of a study of blood T cell repertoires in COVID-19 (dated by TCRdb to between 2020 and 2021). For the wider study: Samples from collaborators originated in the United States, Italy and Spain and spanned both the acute and convalescent phases of COVID-19. Sample metadata almost always included a de-identified subject ID, COVID-19 status, age in years and sex. The repertoires were released in a freely available public database intended as a resource for research on the immune response to SARS-CoV-2. The prospective study material was composed of cDNA or gDNA derived from T cells, B-cell-depleted T cells, or PBMCs. HLA class I and class II types, where available, came from metadata supplied by the sample provider rather than from assay-based typing. The dataset comprised deeply sampled blood TCRbeta repertoires from subjects exposed to, actively infected with, or recovered from COVID-19. The samples were drawn from the first 160 participants of the ongoing ImmuneRACE study and from over a thousand subjects provided by 6 global collaborators. The paper as a whole reports these results and caveats: Clinical and demographic metadata were provided uncurated, with the amount varying by source and participant.

Details on this clone: This receptor's antigen is unknown. One base away there is no much larger clone; base qualities are not given.

The immunoSEQ Assay, a bias-controlled multiplex PCR, was used to amplify TCRbeta CDR3 regions from genomic DNA. Regarding the original processing steps: Nucleated cell counts per sample were estimated from amplification of reference gene primers within the assay. Sequence reads were collapsed and filtered to measure the absolute abundance of every unique TCRbeta CDR3 rearrangement. For each sample, productive Simpson clonality was calculated by taking the square root of Simpson's diversity index across productive rearrangements. Not all clones reach the TCRdb copy of this immuneACCESS table, which keeps in-frame sequences only. Checked studies attribute under half of the gap to unresolved V genes and leave the rest unexplained. The D gene and trimming were derived from the DNA, and the V and J assignments and clone size from that table. For this sample there are 300,000 to 450,000 clones; over 65% appear just once. Together, the top ten hold about 1% of the sample.

Deletion took 2 bases off V and 5 bases off J, with a span of 13 bases between the germline ends. The germline V gene specifies MRHNA as CDR1 and SNTAGT as CDR2. Taken from cysteine to phenylalanine, the CDR3 has 15 residues. Of all the DNA, just the CDR3 is kept, 45 bases in frame from base 1. Collaborating institutions collected whole blood in K2EDTA tubes following their own protocols. Collaborator samples were shipped for TCRbeta analysis as frozen whole blood, isolated PBMCs, or DNA extracted from either sample type. The TCR originated in a human donor with acute or convalescent COVID-19. The donor label of this sample is uncertain. Sequencing was performed on peripheral blood. The rearrangement joined TRBV6-4 to TRBJ1-5; no D gene can be assigned with confidence. In nucleotides, the sequence is TGTGCCAGCAGTGACCGACCCCCGACATATCAGCCCCAGCATTTT. It translates as CASSDRPPTYQPQHF.